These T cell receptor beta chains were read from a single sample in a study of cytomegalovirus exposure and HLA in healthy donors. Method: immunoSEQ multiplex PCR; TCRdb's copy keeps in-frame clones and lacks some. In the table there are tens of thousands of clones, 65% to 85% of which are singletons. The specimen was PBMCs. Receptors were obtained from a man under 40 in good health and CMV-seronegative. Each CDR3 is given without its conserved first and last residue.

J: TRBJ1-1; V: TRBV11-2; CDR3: ASSFSGRHTEAF
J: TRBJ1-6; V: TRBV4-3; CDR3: ASSQETEPTSSYNSPLH
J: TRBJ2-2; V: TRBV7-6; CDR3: ASSLGLAGSSNTGELF
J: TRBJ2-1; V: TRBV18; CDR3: ASSPKPGTSYNEQF
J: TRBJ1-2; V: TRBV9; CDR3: ASNLGGDYGYT
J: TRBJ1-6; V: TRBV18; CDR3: ASSAGTGGTPLH
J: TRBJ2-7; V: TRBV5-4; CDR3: ASSLGTVSSYEQY
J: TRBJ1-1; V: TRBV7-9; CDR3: ASSPQGASDMNTEAF
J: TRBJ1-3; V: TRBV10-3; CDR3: AISEGLSGNTIY
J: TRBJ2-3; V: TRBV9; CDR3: ASSVEAGGTDTQY
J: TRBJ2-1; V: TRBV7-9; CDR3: ASSYRGGLAYNEQF
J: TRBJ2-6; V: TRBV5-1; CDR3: ASSLHLRGGAGANVLT
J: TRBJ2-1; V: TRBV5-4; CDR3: ASSLFPGFGNEQF
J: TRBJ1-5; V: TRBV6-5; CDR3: ASSPGGRGNQPQH
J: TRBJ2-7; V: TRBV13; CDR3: ASSLWSGAKEEQY
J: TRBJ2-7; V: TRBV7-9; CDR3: ASSDGTRAYEQY
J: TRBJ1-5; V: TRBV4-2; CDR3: ASSLQVRTGMSNQPQH
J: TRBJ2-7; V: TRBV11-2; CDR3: ASSLGTSAGRGQY
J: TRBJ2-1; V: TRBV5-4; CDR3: ASSPSTSGREQF
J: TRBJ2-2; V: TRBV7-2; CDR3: ASCPDTGELF
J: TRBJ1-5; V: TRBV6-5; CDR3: ASSYRDSYSNQPQH
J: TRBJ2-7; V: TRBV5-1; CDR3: ASSLLATGTSSLVSDEQY
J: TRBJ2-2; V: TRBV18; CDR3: ASSVVTGKTGELF
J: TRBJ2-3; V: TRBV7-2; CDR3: ASSLPPGSGKY
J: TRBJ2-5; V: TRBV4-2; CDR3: ASSQGGTSGGPWAQY
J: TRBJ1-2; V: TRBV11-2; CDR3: ASSPGPARDRYGYT
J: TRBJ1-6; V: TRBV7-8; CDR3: ASSPPGWRYNSPLH
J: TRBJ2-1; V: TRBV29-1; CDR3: SVATGAVGNEQF
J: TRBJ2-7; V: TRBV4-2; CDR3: ASSLRGLAGANSYEQY
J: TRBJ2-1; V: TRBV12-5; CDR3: ASGLSAALYNEQF
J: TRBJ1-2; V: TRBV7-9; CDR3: ALPEEGVSTNYGYT
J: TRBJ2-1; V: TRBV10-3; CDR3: ATSGQGYNEQF
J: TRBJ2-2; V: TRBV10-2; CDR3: ASRASGVTGELF
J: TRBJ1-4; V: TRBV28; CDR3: ASRGQGREKLF
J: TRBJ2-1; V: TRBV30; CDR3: AWSFTGTSGGDEQF
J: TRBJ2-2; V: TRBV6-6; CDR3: ATSETGELF
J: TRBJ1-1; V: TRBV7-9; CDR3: ASSAQGIMNTEAF
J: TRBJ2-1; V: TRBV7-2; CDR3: ASSLGPAGGNNEQF
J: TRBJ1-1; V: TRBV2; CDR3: ASTGQNTEAF
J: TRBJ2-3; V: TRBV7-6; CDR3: ASSPTNPGLAGVRY
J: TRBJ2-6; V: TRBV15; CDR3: ASSGSKYGGANVLT
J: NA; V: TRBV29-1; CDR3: SASPGLAGEQY
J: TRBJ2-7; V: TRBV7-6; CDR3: ASRRIRVPTSYEQY